This T cell receptor (beta chain) is drawn from a study of shared clonotypes between healthy human individuals. In the study overall: Donor composition was a couple of women and a few men, aged 18 to 49.

Study-wide results and caveats: Non-shared clonotypes showed lower generation probabilities than clonotypes common to all four donors. Estimated richness was generally greater in naive than memory subsets.

The data were produced by immunoSEQ multiplex PCR, yet TCRdb's version contains in-frame clones alone and is incomplete. There are over a million clones in the sample; approximately 98.5% occur only once, and approximately 0.4% lies in the top ten. Those who donated were healthy HIV-negative adults, with no recent acute infections or vaccinations reported. Per the germline V gene, CDR1 is KGHSH and CDR2 is LQKENI. Trimming at V came to 3 bases and at J to 1 base, leaving 15 bases not matched to a gene. This CDR3 is built from 19 residues. To note about this clone: The target antigen is unknown.

This TCR derives from a young man in good health. The chain recombines TRBV18 with TRBJ2-1; TRBD1 aligns across 7 bases. The sequenced sample consisted of naive CD4+ T cells sorted from blood. Subset defined: CD45RA+ positively selected. The CDR3 DNA follows: TGTGCCAGCTCACCGCCGACAGGGTTCAGGGTGGTGTCCTACAATGAGCAGTTCTTC. Amino acids: CASSPPTGFRVVSYNEQFF.